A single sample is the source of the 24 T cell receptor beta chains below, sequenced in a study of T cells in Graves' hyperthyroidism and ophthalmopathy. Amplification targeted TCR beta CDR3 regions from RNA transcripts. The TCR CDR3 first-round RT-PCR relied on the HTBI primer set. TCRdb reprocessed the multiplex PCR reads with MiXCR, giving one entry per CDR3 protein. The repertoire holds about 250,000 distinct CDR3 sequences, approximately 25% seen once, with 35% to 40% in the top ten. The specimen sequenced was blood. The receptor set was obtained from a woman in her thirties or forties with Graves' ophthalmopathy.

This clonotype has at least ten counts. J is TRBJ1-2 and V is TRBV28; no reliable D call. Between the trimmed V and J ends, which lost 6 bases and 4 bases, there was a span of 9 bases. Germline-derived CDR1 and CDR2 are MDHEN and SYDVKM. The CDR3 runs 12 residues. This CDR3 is CASRRLTYGYTF. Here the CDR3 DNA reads TGTGCCAGCAGACGATTAACCTATGGCTACACCTTC.

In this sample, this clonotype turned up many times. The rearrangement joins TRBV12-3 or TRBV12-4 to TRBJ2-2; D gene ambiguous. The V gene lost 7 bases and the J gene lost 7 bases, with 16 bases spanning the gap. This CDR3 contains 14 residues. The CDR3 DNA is TGTGCCAGCATCGCCCGGTCGAACCGCGGGGAGCTGTTTTTT. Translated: CASIARSNRGELFF.

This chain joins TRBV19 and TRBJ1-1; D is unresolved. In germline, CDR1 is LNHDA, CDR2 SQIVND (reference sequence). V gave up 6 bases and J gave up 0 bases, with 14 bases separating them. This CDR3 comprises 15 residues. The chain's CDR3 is CASSHTQRMNTEAFF. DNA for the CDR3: TGTGCCAGTAGCCACACACAGAGAATGAACACTGAAGCTTTCTTT.

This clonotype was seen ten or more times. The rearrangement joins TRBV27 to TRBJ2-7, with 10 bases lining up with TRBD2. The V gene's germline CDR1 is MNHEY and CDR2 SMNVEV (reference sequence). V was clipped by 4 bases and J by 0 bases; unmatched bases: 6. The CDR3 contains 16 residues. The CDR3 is CASSSLAGGLSYEQYF. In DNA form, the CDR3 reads TGTGCCAGCAGTTCGTTAGCGGGAGGCCTCTCCTACGAGCAGTACTTC.

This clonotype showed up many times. This CDR3 reads CAWKGPGAHPGAEAFF. The CDR3 nucleotides read TGTGCCTGGAAAGGGCCAGGGGCGCACCCGGGGGCTGAAGCTTTCTTT. The chain has TRBV30 and TRBJ1-1; a possible D gene is TRBD1 (6 bases). V gave up 4 bases and J gave up 6 bases, with 24 bases separating them. The germline V gene encodes CDR1 GTSNPN and CDR2 SVGIG (reference sequence). There are 16 residues in the CDR3. Full variable domain (outside the CDR3, taken from reference TRBV30 and TRBJ1-1): SQTIHQWPATLVQPVGSPLSLECTVEGTSNPNLYWYRQAAGRGLQLLFYSVGIGQISSEVPQNLSASRPQDRQFILSSKKLLLSDSGFYLCAWKGPGAHPGAEAFFGQGTRLTVV.

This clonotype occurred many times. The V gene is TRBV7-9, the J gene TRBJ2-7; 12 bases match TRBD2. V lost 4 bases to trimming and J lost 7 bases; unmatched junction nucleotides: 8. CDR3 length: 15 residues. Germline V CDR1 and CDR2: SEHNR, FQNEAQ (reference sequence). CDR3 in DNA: TGTGCCAGCAGCTCGGCTAGCGGGAGGGCTGGGGAGCAGTACTTC. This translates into CASSSASGRAGEQYF.

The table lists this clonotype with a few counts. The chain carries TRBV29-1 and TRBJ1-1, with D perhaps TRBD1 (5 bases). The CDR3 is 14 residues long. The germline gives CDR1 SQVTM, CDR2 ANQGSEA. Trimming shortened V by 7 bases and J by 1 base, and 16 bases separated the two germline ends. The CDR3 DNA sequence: TGCAGCGGGACACAACAGCAGAAGAACACTGAAGCTTTCTTT. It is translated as CSGTQQQKNTEAFF.

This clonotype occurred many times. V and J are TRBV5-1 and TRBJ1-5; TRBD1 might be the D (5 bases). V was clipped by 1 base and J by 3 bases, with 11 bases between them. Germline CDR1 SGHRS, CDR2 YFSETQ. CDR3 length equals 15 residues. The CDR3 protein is CASSLSTGTNQPQHF. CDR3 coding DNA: TGCGCCAGCAGCTTGTCAACAGGAACCAATCAGCCCCAGCATTTT. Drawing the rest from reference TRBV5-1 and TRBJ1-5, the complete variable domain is KAGVTQTPRYLIKTRGQQVTLSCSPISGHRSVSWYQQTPGQGLQFLFEYFSETQRNKGNFPGRFSGRQFSNSRSEMNVSTLELGDSALYLCASSLSTGTNQPQHFGDGTRLSIL.

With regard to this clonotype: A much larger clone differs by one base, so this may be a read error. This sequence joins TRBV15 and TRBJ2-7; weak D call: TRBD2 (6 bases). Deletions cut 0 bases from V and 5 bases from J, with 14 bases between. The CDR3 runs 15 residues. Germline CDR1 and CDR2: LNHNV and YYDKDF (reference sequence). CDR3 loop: CATSRDGGDLDEQYF. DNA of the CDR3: TGTGCCACCAGCAGAGACGGGGGAGACCTCGACGAGCAGTACTTC.

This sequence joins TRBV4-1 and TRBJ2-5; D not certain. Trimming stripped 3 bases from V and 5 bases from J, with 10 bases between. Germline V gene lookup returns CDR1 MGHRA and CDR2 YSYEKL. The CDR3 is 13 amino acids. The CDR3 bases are TGCGCCAGCAGCCACTACGACGGGGAGACCCAGTACTTC. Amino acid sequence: CASSHYDGETQYF.

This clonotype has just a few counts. CDR3 DNA sequence: TGCAGTGCTAGAGATCCCAGGGAAGTTCAGCCCCAGCATTTT. It specifies CSARDPREVQPQHF. The chain employs TRBV20-1 and TRBJ1-5, with D perhaps TRBD1 (5 bases). V was shortened by 0 bases and J by 6 bases, with 12 bases between the two germline ends. Germline V gives CDR1 DFQATT, CDR2 SNEGSKA (reference sequence). The CDR3 runs to 14 residues.

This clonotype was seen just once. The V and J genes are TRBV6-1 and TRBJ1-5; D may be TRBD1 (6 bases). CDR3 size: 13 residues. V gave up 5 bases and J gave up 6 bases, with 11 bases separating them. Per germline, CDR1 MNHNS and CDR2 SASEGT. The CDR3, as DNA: TGTGCCAGCAGTACCTGGGACACTCAGCCCCAGCATTTT. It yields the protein CASSTWDTQPQHF.

DNA for the CDR3: TGCAGCGCCCGAGACGGACCCTACGAGCAGTACTTC. This encodes CSARDGPYEQYF. The V call is TRBV29-1, the J call TRBJ2-7; no firm D call. Germline-derived CDR1 and CDR2 are SQVTM and ANQGSEA. The germline V and J ends were trimmed by 7 bases and 2 bases, with 12 bases remaining between them. The CDR3 runs 12 residues.

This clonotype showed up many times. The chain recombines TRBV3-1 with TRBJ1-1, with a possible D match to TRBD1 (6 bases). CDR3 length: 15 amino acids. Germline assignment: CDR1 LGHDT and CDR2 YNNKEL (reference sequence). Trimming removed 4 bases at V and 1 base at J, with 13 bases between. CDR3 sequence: CASSRVSGANTEAFF. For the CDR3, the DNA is TGTGCCAGCAGCCGAGTCTCGGGGGCGAACACTGAAGCTTTCTTT.

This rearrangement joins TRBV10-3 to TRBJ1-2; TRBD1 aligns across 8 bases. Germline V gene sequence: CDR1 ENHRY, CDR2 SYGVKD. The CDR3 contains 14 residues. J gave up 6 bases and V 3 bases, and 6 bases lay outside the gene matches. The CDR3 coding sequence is TGTGCCATCAGTGACCAGGGGGCGGGGAATGGCTACACCTTC. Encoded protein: CAISDQGAGNGYTF.

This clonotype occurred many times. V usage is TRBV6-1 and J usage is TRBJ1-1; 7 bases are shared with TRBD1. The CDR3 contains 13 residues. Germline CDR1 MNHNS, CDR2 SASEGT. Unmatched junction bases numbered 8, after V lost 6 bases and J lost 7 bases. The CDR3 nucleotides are TGTGCCAGCAGCCTGACAGGGCGGGGTGAAGCTTTCTTT. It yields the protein CASSLTGRGEAFF.

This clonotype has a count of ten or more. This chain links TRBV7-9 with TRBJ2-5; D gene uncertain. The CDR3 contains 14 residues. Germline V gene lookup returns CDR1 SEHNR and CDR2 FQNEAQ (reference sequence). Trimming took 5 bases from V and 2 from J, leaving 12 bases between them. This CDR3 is CASSHLDPQETQYF. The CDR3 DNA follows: TGTGCCAGCAGCCACCTGGACCCACAAGAGACCCAGTACTTC.

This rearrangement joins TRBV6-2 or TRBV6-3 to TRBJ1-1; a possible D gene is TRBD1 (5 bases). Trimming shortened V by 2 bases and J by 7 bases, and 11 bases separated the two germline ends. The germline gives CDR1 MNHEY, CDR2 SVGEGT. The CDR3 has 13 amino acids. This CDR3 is CASSYVEDIEAFF. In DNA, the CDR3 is TGTGCCAGCAGTTACGTGGAGGACATTGAAGCTTTCTTT.

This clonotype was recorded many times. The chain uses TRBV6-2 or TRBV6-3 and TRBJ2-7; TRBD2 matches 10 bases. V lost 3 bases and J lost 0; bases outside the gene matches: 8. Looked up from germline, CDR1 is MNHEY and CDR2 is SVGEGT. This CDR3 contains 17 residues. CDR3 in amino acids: CASSYRTSGNPSYEQYF. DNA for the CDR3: TGTGCCAGCAGTTATCGAACTAGCGGGAACCCCTCCTACGAGCAGTACTTC.

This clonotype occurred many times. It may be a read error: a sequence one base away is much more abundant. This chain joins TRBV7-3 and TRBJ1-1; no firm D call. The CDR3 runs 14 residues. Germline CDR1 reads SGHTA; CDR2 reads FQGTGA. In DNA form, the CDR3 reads TGTGCCAGCAGCTTAGGGGTGGGGAACACTGGAGCTTTCTTT. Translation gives CASSLGVGNTGAFF.

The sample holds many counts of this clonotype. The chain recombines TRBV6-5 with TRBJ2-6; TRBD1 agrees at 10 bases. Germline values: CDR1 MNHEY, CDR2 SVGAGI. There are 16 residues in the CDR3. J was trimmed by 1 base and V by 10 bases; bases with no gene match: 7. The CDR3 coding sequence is TGTGCCACCCGGGACAGGGGACTATCTGGGGCCAACGTCCTGACTTTC. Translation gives CATRDRGLSGANVLTF.

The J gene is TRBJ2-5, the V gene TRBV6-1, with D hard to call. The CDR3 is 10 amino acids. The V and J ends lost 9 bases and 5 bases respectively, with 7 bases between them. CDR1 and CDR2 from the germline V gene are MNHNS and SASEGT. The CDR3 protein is CASFGETQYF. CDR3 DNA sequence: TGTGCCAGTTTCGGCGAGACCCAGTACTTC.

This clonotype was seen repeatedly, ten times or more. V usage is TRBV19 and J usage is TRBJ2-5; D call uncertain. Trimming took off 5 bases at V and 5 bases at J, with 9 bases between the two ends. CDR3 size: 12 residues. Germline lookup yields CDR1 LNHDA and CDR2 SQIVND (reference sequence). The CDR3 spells CASSPGWETQYF. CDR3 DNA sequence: TGTGCCAGTAGTCCGGGTTGGGAGACCCAGTACTTC.

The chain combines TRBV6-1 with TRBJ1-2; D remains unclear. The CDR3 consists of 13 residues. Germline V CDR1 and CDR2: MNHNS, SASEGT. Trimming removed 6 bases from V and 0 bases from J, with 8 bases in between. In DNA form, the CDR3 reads TGTGCCAGCAGGATCAGACCTAACTATGGCTACACCTTC. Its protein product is CASRIRPNYGYTF.